The following is a T cell receptor beta chain sequence with its context. The data originate from a study of T cells in Graves' hyperthyroidism and ophthalmopathy. Trimming removed 2 bases from V and 7 bases from J, with 14 bases in between. This CDR3 is 15 amino acids long. Germline-derived CDR1 and CDR2 are SEHNR and FQNEAQ (reference sequence). TCR beta CDR3 region amplification was performed from RNA transcripts. HTBI primers were employed in a first-round RT-PCR of the TCR CDR3. TCRdb re-called the multiplex PCR reads with MiXCR, one entry per CDR3 protein. The sample gives 600,000 to 850,000 distinct CDR3 sequences, roughly a sixth of which show up once; 15% to 20% is in the top ten.

J is TRBJ2-2 and V is TRBV7-9; TRBD2 might be the D (6 bases). This TCR came from a woman in her fifties or sixties with Graves' hyperthyroidism that later progressed to Graves' ophthalmopathy. Sequencing was performed on blood. The CDR3 sequence is CASSLSLARGGELFF. The CDR3 nucleotides read TGTGCCAGCAGCTTATCGCTAGCGAGGGGCGGGGAGCTGTTTTTT.